The 14 T cell receptor beta chains below were found in one sample sequenced in a study of shared T cell receptors in the human thymus. Profiling relied on immunoSEQ multiplex PCR, and the TCRdb table lists in-frame clones only, not all of them. The sample has 720,000 or so clones; approximately 85% are singletons. These same data were also listed under a study on human thymus T cells.

The specimen was thymocytes. These receptors were collected from a girl in the first two years of life with a congenital heart defect.

The CDR3 sequence: CASSQDGTDTEAFF. The CDR3 DNA follows: TGCGCCAGCAGCCAAGATGGGACAGACACTGAAGCTTTCTTT. The chain has TRBV4-3 and TRBJ1-1; TRBD1 agrees at 7 bases. The J segment lost 3 bases and the V segment lost 0 bases, leaving 1 base of the junction unmatched. The germline V gene has CDR1 LGHNA and CDR2 YSLEER. This CDR3 has 14 amino acids.

This clone was found a few times. V gene TRBV14 combines with J gene TRBJ2-7; D may be TRBD2 (5 bases). CDR1 is SGHDN and CDR2 is FVKESK in the germline V gene. The V gene lost 3 bases and the J gene lost 7 bases, with 16 bases spanning the gap. This CDR3 contains 14 residues. The CDR3 coding sequence is TGTGCCAGCAGCCATCTCCACGGGGAATCGGAGCAGTACTTC. This gives the protein CASSHLHGESEQYF.

The V gene is TRBV28, the J gene TRBJ1-5; no reliable D call. V lost 6 bases to trimming and J lost 5 bases, with 14 bases between them. Germline V lookup: CDR1 MDHEN, CDR2 SYDVKM. The CDR3 is made up of 14 amino acids. CDR3 sequence: CASRSGSPDQPQHF. Written as DNA, the CDR3 is TGTGCCAGCAGGTCAGGTTCGCCAGATCAGCCCCAGCATTTT.

For the CDR3, the DNA is TGTGCCAGCAGTGAAGACAGGGTCGACACTGAAGCTTTCTTT. This gives the protein CASSEDRVDTEAFF. The chain has TRBV6-5 and TRBJ1-1; 7 bases are a match to TRBD1. Germline lookup yields CDR1 MNHEY and CDR2 SVGAGI. Germline trimming cut 5 bases from V and 3 bases from J; bases unmatched to any gene: 6. This CDR3 contains 14 residues.

This clone was seen a few times. This rearrangement joins TRBV5-1 to TRBJ2-3; 8 positions match TRBD1. This CDR3 is 15 amino acids long. With 1 base clipped from V and 5 bases from J, the junction kept 6 bases outside the gene matches. CDR1 SGHRS and CDR2 YFSETQ come from the germline V gene. The CDR3 DNA follows: TGCGCCAGCAGCTTGCCGGACAGGGATAGAGATACGCAGTATTTT. Amino acids: CASSLPDRDRDTQYF.

Notes on this clone: Other DNA variants within this sample encode the same CDR3. V gene TRBV7-9 combines with J gene TRBJ1-2; D gene unclear. CDR3 length: 11 amino acids. Germline CDR1 SEHNR, CDR2 FQNEAQ (reference sequence). Trimming took 5 bases from V and 5 from J, leaving 6 bases between them. The chain's CDR3 is CASSLSYGYTF. The DNA for the CDR3 is TGTGCCAGCAGCCTAAGTTATGGCTACACCTTC.

The chain has TRBV5-1 and TRBJ1-4; 7 bases align to TRBD1. Looked up from germline, CDR1 is SGHRS and CDR2 is YFSETQ. V trimming: 7 bases; J trimming: 8 bases; junction bases outside the gene matches: 8. This CDR3 has 13 amino acids. CDR3 sequence: CASCKGRGEKLFF. For the CDR3, the DNA is TGCGCCAGCTGTAAGGGCAGGGGGGAAAAACTGTTTTTT.

The gene calls are TRBV7-6 and TRBJ2-7, with 8 bases matching TRBD2. From germline, CDR1 is SGHVS and CDR2 FNYEAQ. Unmatched junction bases numbered 3, after V lost 2 bases and J lost 6 bases. The CDR3 has 13 residues. Here the CDR3 reads CASSLSGGPEQYF. DNA for the CDR3: TGTGCCAGCAGCTTATCGGGGGGGCCCGAGCAGTACTTC. Filled out from reference TRBV7-6 and TRBJ2-7, the complete variable domain reads GAGVSQSPRYKVTKRGQDVALRCDPISGHVSLYWYRQALGQGPEFLTYFNYEAQQDKSGLPNDRFSAERPEGSISTLTIQRTEQRDSAMYRCASSLSGGPEQYFGPGTRLTVT.

The chain carries TRBV6-1 and TRBJ1-1, with 8 bases aligning to TRBD1. Germline values: CDR1 MNHNS, CDR2 SASEGT. V dropped 6 bases and J dropped 3; count of bases not matched to a gene: 9. The CDR3 contains 15 residues. The CDR3: CASSWTGTLDTEAFF. The CDR3 nucleotides read TGTGCCAGCAGCTGGACAGGGACCCTTGACACTGAAGCTTTCTTT.

The chain is built from TRBV5-4 and TRBJ1-1, with 9 bases lining up with TRBD1. CDR1 is SGHNT and CDR2 is YYREEE in the germline V gene (reference sequence). Trimming removed 4 bases from V and 0 bases from J; junction bases left unmatched: 16. The CDR3 is made up of 19 amino acids. The CDR3 nucleotides read TGTGCCAGCAGCGCAAAACAGGGGGCTTATCCCAAAATGAACACTGAAGCTTTCTTT. It translates to CASSAKQGAYPKMNTEAFF.

V is TRBV5-4 and J is TRBJ2-1, with 9 bases matching TRBD2. The germline CDR1 and CDR2 sequences are SGHNT and YYREEE (reference sequence). The CDR3 length is 13 residues. J gave up 13 bases and V 4 bases, and 9 bases lay outside the gene matches. The CDR3 sequence: CASSVAERGDQFF. The CDR3 bases are TGTGCCAGCAGCGTAGCGGAGCGGGGGGATCAGTTCTTC. The whole variable domain, filled in from reference TRBV5-4 and TRBJ2-1, reads ETGVTQSPTHLIKTRGQQVTLRCSSQSGHNTVSWYQQALGQGPQFIFQYYREEENGRGNFPPRFSGLQFPNYSSELNVNALELDDSALYLCASSVAERGDQFFGPGTRLTVL.

This chain links TRBV6-4 with TRBJ2-3; tentatively, D is TRBD2 (5 bases). The CDR3 extends over 13 amino acids. V lost 11 bases, J lost 0 bases, and 12 bases lay in between. Per the germline V gene, CDR1 is MRHNA and CDR2 is SNTAGT. The CDR3 sequence: CAGLVSSTDTQYF. DNA for the CDR3: TGTGCCGGACTCGTCTCAAGCACAGATACGCAGTATTTT.

The chain uses TRBV10-2 and TRBJ2-4; D is perhaps TRBD1 (6 bases). From germline, CDR1 is WSHSY and CDR2 SAAADI. The CDR3 is made up of 18 amino acids. The V gene lost 1 base and the J gene lost 1 base, with 17 bases spanning the gap. In DNA form, the CDR3 reads TGCGCCAGCAGTGAGTTCCGCAGGGGATATGGCGCCAAAAACATTCAGTACTTC. Encoded protein: CASSEFRRGYGAKNIQYF.

The chain combines TRBV5-1 with TRBJ2-7; the D gene is possibly TRBD1 (6 bases). The CDR3 has 17 amino acids. CDR1 and CDR2 (germline): SGHRS, YFSETQ. The ends were cut back, 1 base at V and 1 base at J, with 18 bases in the middle. CDR3 in amino acids: CASSLREGDPSSYEQYF. The CDR3 bases are TGCGCCAGCAGCTTGAGAGAGGGGGACCCATCTTCCTACGAGCAGTACTTC.